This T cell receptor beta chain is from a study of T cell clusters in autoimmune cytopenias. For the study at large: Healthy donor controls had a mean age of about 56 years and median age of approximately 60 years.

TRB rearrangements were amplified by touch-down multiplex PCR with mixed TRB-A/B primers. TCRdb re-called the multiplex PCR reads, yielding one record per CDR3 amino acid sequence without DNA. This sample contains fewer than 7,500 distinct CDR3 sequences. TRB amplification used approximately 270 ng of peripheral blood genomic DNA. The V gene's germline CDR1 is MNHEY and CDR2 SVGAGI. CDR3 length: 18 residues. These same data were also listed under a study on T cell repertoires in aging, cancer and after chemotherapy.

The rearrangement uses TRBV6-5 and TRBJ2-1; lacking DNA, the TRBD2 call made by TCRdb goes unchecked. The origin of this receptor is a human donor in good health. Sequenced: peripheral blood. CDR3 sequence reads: CASSYAGRAGGPRNEQFF.